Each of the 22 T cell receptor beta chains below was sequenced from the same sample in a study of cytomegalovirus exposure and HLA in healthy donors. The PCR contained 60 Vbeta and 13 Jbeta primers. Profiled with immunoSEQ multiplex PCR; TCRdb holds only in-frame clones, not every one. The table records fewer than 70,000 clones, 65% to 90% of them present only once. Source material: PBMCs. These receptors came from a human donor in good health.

CDR3 coding DNA: TGTGCCAGCAGCCAACAGGGGAACACCGGGGAGCTGTTTTTT. As protein: CASSQQGNTGELFF. The chain is built from TRBV7-3 and TRBJ2-2, with a weak D call TRBD1 (6 bases). The CDR3 consists of 14 residues. The germline V gene has CDR1 SGHTA and CDR2 FQGTGA. Trimming left V 5 bases short and J 1 base short, with 8 bases between.

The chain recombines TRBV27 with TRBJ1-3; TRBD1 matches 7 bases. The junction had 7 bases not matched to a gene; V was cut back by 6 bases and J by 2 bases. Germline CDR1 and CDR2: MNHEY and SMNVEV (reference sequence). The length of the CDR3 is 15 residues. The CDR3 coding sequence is TGTGCCAGCAGCTTAGATACAGGGGCTGGAAACACCATATATTTT. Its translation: CASSLDTGAGNTIYF.

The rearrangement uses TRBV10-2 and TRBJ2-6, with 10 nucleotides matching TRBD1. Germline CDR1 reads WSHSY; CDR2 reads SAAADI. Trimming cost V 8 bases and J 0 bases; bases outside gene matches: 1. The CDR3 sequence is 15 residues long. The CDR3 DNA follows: TGCGCCAGCCGGACAGGGGGCTCTGGGGCCAACGTCCTGACTTTC. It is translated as CASRTGGSGANVLTF.

This CDR3 reads CSDGGTGVDYGYTF. In DNA, the CDR3 is TGCAGCGACGGGGGGACAGGGGTAGACTATGGCTACACCTTC. V usage is TRBV29-1 and J usage is TRBJ1-2; TRBD1 matches at 10 bases. With V trimmed by 7 bases and J by 3 bases, 8 bases remained unmatched. This CDR3 contains 14 residues. CDR1 is SQVTM, CDR2 ANQGSEA, per germline.

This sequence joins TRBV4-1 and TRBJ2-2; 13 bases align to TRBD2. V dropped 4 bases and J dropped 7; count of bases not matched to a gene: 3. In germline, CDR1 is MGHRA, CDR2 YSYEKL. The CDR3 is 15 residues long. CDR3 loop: CASSRTSGGGGELFF. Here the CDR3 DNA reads TGCGCCAGCAGCCGGACTAGCGGGGGAGGCGGGGAGCTGTTTTTT.

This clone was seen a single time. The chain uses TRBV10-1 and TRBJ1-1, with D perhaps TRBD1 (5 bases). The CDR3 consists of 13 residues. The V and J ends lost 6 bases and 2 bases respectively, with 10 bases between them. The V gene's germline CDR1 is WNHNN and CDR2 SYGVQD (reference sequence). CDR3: CASRLQENTEAFF. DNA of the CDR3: TGCGCCAGCAGGCTACAGGAAAACACTGAAGCTTTCTTT.

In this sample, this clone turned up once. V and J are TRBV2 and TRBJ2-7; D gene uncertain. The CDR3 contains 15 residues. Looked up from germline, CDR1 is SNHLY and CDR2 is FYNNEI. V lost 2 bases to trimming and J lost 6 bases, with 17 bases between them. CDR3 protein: CASSERQVRYGEQYF. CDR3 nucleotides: TGTGCCAGCAGTGAACGGCAGGTCCGTTACGGCGAGCAGTACTTC.

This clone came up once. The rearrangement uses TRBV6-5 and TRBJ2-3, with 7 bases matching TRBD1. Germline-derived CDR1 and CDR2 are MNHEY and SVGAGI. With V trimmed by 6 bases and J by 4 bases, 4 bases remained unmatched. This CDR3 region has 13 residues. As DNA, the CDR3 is TGTGCCAGCAGCCAACAGGGGTCAGATACGCAGTATTTT. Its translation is CASSQQGSDTQYF.

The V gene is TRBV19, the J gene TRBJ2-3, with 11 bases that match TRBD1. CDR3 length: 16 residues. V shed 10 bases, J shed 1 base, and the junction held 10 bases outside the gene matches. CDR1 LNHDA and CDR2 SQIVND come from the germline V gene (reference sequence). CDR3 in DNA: TGTGCCACAGGACAGGGGGCTCTTGTTGGCACAGATACGCAGTATTTT. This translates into CATGQGALVGTDTQYF.

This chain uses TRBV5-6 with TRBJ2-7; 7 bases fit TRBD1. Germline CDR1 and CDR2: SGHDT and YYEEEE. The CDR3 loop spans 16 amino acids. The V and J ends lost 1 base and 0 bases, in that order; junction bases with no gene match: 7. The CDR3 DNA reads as TGTGCCAGCAGCTTGTTTATGCCAGGGGGCTCCTACGAGCAGTACTTC. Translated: CASSLFMPGGSYEQYF.

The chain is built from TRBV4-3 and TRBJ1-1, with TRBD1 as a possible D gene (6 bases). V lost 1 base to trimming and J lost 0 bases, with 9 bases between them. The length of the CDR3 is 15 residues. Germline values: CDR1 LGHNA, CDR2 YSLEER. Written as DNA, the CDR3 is TGCGCCAGCAGCCAAGGGGGGCACATGAACACTGAAGCTTTCTTT. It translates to CASSQGGHMNTEAFF.

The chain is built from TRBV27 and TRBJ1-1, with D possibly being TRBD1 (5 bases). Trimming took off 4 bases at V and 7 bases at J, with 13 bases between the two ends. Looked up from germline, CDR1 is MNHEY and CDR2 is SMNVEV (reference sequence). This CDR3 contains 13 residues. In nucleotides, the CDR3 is TGTGCCAGCAGTTGGGGCCTGGAGAGTGAAGCTTTCTTT. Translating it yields CASSWGLESEAFF.

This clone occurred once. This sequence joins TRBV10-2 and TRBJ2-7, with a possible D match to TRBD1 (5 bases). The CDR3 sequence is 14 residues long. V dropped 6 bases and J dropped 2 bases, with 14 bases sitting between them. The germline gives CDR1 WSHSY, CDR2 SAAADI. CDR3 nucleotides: TGCGCCAGCAGAGAAACAGGAACGGCCTACGAGCAGTACTTC. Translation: CASRETGTAYEQYF.

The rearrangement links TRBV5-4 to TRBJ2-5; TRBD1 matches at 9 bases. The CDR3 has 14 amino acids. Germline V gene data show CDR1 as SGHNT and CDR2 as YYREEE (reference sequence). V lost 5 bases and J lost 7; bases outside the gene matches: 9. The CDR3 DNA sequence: TGTGCCAGCAGTTGGGACAGGGAACTTGGGACCCAGTACTTC. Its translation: CASSWDRELGTQYF.

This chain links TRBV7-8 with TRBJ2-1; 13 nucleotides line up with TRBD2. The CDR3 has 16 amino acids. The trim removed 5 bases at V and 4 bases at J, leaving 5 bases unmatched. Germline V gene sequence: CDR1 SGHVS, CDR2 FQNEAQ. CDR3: CASSKTSGGPYNEQFF. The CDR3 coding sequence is TGTGCCAGCAGCAAGACTAGCGGGGGGCCTTACAATGAGCAGTTCTTC.

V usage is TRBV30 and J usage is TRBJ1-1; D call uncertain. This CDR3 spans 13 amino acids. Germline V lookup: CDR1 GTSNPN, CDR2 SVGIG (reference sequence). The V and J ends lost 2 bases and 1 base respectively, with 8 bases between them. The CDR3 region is CAWSFEANTEAFF. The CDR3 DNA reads TGTGCCTGGAGTTTCGAAGCGAACACTGAAGCTTTCTTT.

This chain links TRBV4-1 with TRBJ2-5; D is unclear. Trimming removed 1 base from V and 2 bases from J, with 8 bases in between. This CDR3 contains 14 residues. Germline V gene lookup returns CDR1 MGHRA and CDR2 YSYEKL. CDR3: CASSQGLAQETQYF. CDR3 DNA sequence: TGCGCCAGCAGCCAAGGCCTGGCTCAAGAGACCCAGTACTTC.

This CDR3 reads CASTKGTATNEKLFF. CDR3 nucleotide sequence: TGTGCCAGCACGAAGGGGACAGCAACTAATGAAAAACTGTTTTTT. This sequence joins TRBV6-1 and TRBJ1-4; 7 bases map to TRBD1. With V trimmed by 7 bases and J by 0 bases, 5 bases remained unmatched. The CDR3 has 15 amino acids. The V gene's germline CDR1 is MNHNS and CDR2 SASEGT.

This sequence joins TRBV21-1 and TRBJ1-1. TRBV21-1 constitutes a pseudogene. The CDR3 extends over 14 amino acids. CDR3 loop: CARGRGGSDTEAFF. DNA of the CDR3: TGTGCCAGGGGACGGGGGGGGAGTGACACTGAAGCTTTCTTT.

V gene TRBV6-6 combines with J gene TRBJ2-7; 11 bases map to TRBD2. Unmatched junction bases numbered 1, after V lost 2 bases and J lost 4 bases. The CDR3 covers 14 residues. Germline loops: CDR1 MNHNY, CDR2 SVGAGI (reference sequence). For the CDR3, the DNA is TGTGCCAGCAGTTACGGGACTAGCGGATACGAGCAGTACTTC. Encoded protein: CASSYGTSGYEQYF.

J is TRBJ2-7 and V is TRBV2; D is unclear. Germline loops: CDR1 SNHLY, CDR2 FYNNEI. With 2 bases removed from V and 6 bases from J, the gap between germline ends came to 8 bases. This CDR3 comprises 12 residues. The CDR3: CASSELSSEQYF. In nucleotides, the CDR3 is TGTGCCAGCAGTGAATTGAGCTCCGAGCAGTACTTC.

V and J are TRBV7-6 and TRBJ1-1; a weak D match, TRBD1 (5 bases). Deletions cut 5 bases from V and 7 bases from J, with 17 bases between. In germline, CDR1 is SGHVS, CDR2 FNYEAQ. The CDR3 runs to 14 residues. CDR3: CASSMREGRGEAFF. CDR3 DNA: TGTGCCAGCAGCATGAGGGAGGGTAGGGGTGAAGCTTTCTTT.